The clone carrying this T cell receptor beta chain was seen more than once but under ten times. Its antigen is as yet unknown. The sample comes from a study of identical twins. This CDR3 region has 14 residues. Trimming pared 8 bases from V and 1 base from J, leaving 11 bases between. Germline V gene sequence: CDR1 SNHLY, CDR2 FYNNEI. Whole-study findings and limits: Out-of-frame beta sequences exhibited a weaker degree of excess twin sharing. Cord blood beta clonotypes present at high abundance carried fewer insertions; no such pattern appeared in memory repertoires. Conclusions were based on cross-sectional statistical analysis, without following the same donors.

TCRdb re-called the 5' RACE reads with MiXCR, one entry per CDR3 protein. The table shows roughly 1,500,000 distinct CDR3 sequences, with 32% occurring only once. The specimen sequenced was cord blood. This clonotype was obtained from a newborn girl in good health. The V call is TRBV2, the J call TRBJ1-4; tentative D call: TRBD1 (6 bases). The CDR3 DNA reads as TGTGCCAGCCAAAACAGGGAAACTAATGAAAAACTGTTTTTT. Encoded protein: CASQNRETNEKLFF.